This passage covers 20 T cell receptor beta chains from one sample sequenced in a study of blood T cell repertoires in COVID-19. TCRdb's table, derived via immunoSEQ multiplex PCR, lists solely in-frame clones and lacks some. Of some 320,000 clones listed, around 87% are singletons. Source material: PBMCs or T cells enriched from blood (not recorded which). Receptors originate from a woman under 40 who had recovered from COVID-19.

The chain carries TRBV7-9 and TRBJ1-1, with D unclear. The germline V and J ends were trimmed by 8 bases and 5 bases, with 18 bases remaining between them. Germline lookup yields CDR1 SEHNR and CDR2 FQNEAQ (reference sequence). The CDR3 consists of 14 residues. CDR3 region: CASAGLGVGTEAFF. The DNA of the CDR3 is TGTGCCAGCGCTGGACTCGGGGTGGGAACTGAAGCTTTCTTT.

This rearrangement joins TRBV7-9 to TRBJ1-2, with D possibly matching TRBD1 (6 bases). This CDR3 spans 14 amino acids. Between the trimmed V and J ends, which lost 6 bases and 9 bases, there was a span of 20 bases. Germline V CDR1 and CDR2: SEHNR, FQNEAQ (reference sequence). Written as DNA, the CDR3 is TGTGCCAGCAGTCCCACCACAGGGATGAGGCGCTACACCTTC. Translating gives CASSPTTGMRRYTF.

This chain links TRBV4-1 with TRBJ1-1; D perhaps matches TRBD1 (6 bases). Germline V gene lookup returns CDR1 MGHRA and CDR2 YSYEKL. The CDR3 extends over 12 amino acids. Trimming shortened V by 6 bases and J by 5 bases, and 10 bases separated the two germline ends. The CDR3 nucleotides are TGCGCCAGCAGTGGGGGCGGAACTGAAGCTTTCTTT. This gives the protein CASSGGGTEAFF.

The rearrangement joins TRBV19 to TRBJ2-6, with 8 bases identical to TRBD1. With 8 bases clipped from V and 0 bases from J, the junction kept 9 bases outside the gene matches. Germline CDR1 is LNHDA and CDR2 is SQIVND (reference sequence). This CDR3 comprises 17 residues. CDR3 sequence (DNA): TGTGCCAGTGGAAGGGACAGGCCGAACTCTGGGGCCAACGTCCTGACTTTC. Translated, it gives CASGRDRPNSGANVLTF.

The chain carries TRBV28 and TRBJ1-3; D perhaps matches TRBD1 (5 bases). This CDR3 has 17 residues. Germline CDR1 is MDHEN and CDR2 is SYDVKM. V was clipped by 6 bases and J by 2 bases, with 20 bases between them. The CDR3 loop reads CASRNYGRDFTGNTIYF. As DNA, the CDR3 is TGTGCCAGCAGGAACTACGGTAGGGACTTCACTGGAAACACCATATATTTT.

The chain is built from TRBV24-1 and TRBJ1-2, with TRBD1 matching over 9 bases. Germline V gene lookup returns CDR1 KGHDR and CDR2 SFDVKD. The CDR3 contains 14 residues. Germline trimming cut 3 bases from V and 8 bases from J; bases unmatched to any gene: 6. The CDR3 spells CATSDRSTGGGYTF. The CDR3 region has the DNA TGTGCCACCAGTGATCGATCGACAGGGGGGGGCTACACCTTC.

This chain uses TRBV5-1 with TRBJ1-2, with a possible D match to TRBD1 (6 bases). Germline loops: CDR1 SGHRS, CDR2 YFSETQ. The CDR3 is made up of 15 amino acids. Trimming shortened V by 5 bases and J by 0 bases, and 14 bases separated the two germline ends. The CDR3 protein is CASRQQGLPNYGYTF. The CDR3 DNA reads TGCGCCAGCAGGCAACAGGGATTGCCTAACTATGGCTACACCTTC.

The chain links TRBV5-4 to TRBJ1-2; 9 bases match TRBD1. The V gene's germline CDR1 is SGHNT and CDR2 YYREEE (reference sequence). After removal of 2 bases from V and 8 bases from J, the junction contained 7 bases not matched to a gene. The CDR3 contains 14 residues. The CDR3 nucleotides are TGTGCCAGCAGCTTAGCGGGACAGGGTGGGGGCTACACCTTC. The encoded protein is CASSLAGQGGGYTF.

This CDR3 reads CASSARQGSSYNSPLHF. Here the CDR3 DNA reads TGTGCCAGCAGTGCCCGACAGGGGAGCTCCTATAATTCACCCCTCCACTTT. The genes are TRBV28 and TRBJ1-6; TRBD1 aligns across 8 bases. CDR3 length equals 17 residues. Germline CDR1 and CDR2: MDHEN and SYDVKM. V shed 5 bases, J shed 0 bases, and the junction held 6 bases outside the gene matches.

This clone was seen only a few times. The J gene is TRBJ1-2, the V gene TRBV6-5, with D maybe TRBD1 (6 bases). Trimming stripped 2 bases from V and 4 bases from J, with 11 bases between. There are 14 residues in the CDR3. Germline assignment: CDR1 MNHEY and CDR2 SVGAGI. The CDR3 sequence is CASSYRTAFYGYTF. The CDR3 DNA follows: TGTGCCAGCAGTTACCGGACAGCCTTCTATGGCTACACCTTC.

The gene calls are TRBV6-5 and TRBJ1-6, with 7 positions matching TRBD1. The CDR3 is made up of 13 amino acids. Germline V gene sequence: CDR1 MNHEY, CDR2 SVGAGI. V lost 6 bases to trimming and J lost 9 bases; unmatched junction nucleotides: 5. The CDR3 spells CASSRQGGSPLHF. The CDR3 nucleotides read TGTGCCAGCAGCCGACAGGGAGGTTCACCCCTCCACTTT.

Worth noting for this clone: The sample holds other DNA sequences that translate to the same CDR3. This chain joins TRBV4-1 and TRBJ1-5; 7 bases are a match to TRBD1. This CDR3 comprises 15 residues. Trimming at V came to 1 base and at J to 2 bases, leaving 2 bases not matched to a gene. The germline CDR1 and CDR2 sequences are MGHRA and YSYEKL. CDR3 in DNA: TGCGCCAGCAGCCAAGGGACAGGTGGCAATCAGCCCCAGCATTTT. This gives the protein CASSQGTGGNQPQHF.

The chain is built from TRBV6-5 and TRBJ1-6; tentatively, D is TRBD1 (6 bases). Looked up from germline, CDR1 is MNHEY and CDR2 is SVGAGI. V was cut by 8 bases and J by 8 bases, with 10 bases left in between. The CDR3 contains 12 residues. The CDR3 nucleotides read TGTGCCAGCCGGGAGGGGGATTCACCCCTCCACTTT. This encodes CASREGDSPLHF.

In its sample, this clone was seen once. V is TRBV9 and J is TRBJ1-3, with D tentatively TRBD1 (6 bases). The CDR3 is 15 residues long. V gave up 4 bases and J gave up 4 bases, with 15 bases separating them. Germline-derived CDR1 and CDR2 are SGDLS and YYNGEE. CDR3 protein: CASSPQGQGGNTIYF. The DNA of the CDR3 is TGTGCCAGCAGCCCCCAGGGGCAAGGCGGAAACACCATATATTTT.

V gene TRBV10-3 combines with J gene TRBJ1-2, with 11 bases identical to TRBD1. Germline V gives CDR1 ENHRY, CDR2 SYGVKD. The V gene end was trimmed by 2 bases and the J gene end by 4 bases; junction bases not matched to a gene: 3. This CDR3 has 15 residues. CDR3 in amino acids: CAISEGQGASYGYTF. The CDR3, as DNA: TGTGCCATCAGTGAGGGACAGGGGGCGAGCTATGGCTACACCTTC.

This clone was seen a few times. This chain links TRBV6-5 with TRBJ1-6; perhaps TRBD1 as D (6 bases). The length of the CDR3 is 13 residues. Germline V gives CDR1 MNHEY, CDR2 SVGAGI. V gave up 8 bases and J gave up 9 bases, with 14 bases separating them. The CDR3 here is CASLDSRTSPLHF. In nucleotides, the CDR3 is TGTGCCAGCTTGGACAGCCGCACTTCACCCCTCCACTTT.

This CDR3 is CASSLASGGNTGELFF. The CDR3, as DNA: TGTGCCAGCAGCTTAGCGTCGGGGGGGAACACCGGGGAGCTGTTTTTT. This chain connects TRBV7-2 to TRBJ2-2, with 7 bases that match TRBD2. Germline V gives CDR1 SGHTA, CDR2 FQGNSA. The CDR3 has 16 amino acids. The V and J ends lost 0 bases and 1 base, in that order; junction bases with no gene match: 2. Variable domain in full (rest from reference TRBV7-2 and TRBJ2-2): GAGVSQSPSNKVTEKGKDVELRCDPISGHTALYWYRQSLGQGLEFLIYFQGNSAPDKSGLPSDRFSAERTGGSVSTLTIQRTQQEDSAVYLCASSLASGGNTGELFFGEGSRLTVL.

The chain recombines TRBV5-1 with TRBJ1-1; D uncertain. In germline, CDR1 is SGHRS, CDR2 YFSETQ. The CDR3 sequence is 14 residues long. Trimming cost V 0 bases and J 6 bases, with 12 bases left between them. CDR3 in DNA: TGCGCCAGCAGCTTGGAGGGAGGGAAAGCTGAAGCTTTCTTT. Protein product: CASSLEGGKAEAFF.

The chain uses TRBV7-9 and TRBJ1-1; perhaps TRBD1 as D (6 bases). The germline V and J ends were trimmed by 5 bases and 1 base, with 17 bases remaining between them. The CDR3 contains 16 residues. Per germline, CDR1 SEHNR and CDR2 FQNEAQ (reference sequence). The CDR3 region is CASSKNRDKGNTEAFF. The DNA for the CDR3 is TGTGCCAGCAGCAAAAACCGGGACAAGGGGAACACTGAAGCTTTCTTT.

V gene TRBV5-1 combines with J gene TRBJ1-2; no clear D. Deletions cut 2 bases from V and 1 base from J, with 6 bases between. The CDR3 has 13 amino acids. The germline CDR1 and CDR2 sequences are SGHRS and YFSETQ. CDR3 coding DNA: TGCGCCAGCAGCTTCGGGGTTAACTATGGCTACACCTTC. Its protein product is CASSFGVNYGYTF. Combining the CDR3 with reference TRBV5-1 and TRBJ1-2 gives the whole variable domain KAGVTQTPRYLIKTRGQQVTLSCSPISGHRSVSWYQQTPGQGLQFLFEYFSETQRNKGNFPGRFSGRQFSNSRSEMNVSTLELGDSALYLCASSFGVNYGYTFGSGTRLTVV.